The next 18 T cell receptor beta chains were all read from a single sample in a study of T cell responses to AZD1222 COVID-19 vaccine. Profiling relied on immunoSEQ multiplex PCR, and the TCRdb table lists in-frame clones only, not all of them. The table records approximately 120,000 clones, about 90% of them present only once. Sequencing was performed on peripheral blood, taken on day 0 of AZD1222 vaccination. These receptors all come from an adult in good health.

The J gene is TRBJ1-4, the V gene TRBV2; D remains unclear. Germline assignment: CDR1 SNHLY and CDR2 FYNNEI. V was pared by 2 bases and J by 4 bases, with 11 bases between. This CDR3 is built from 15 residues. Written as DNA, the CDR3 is TGTGCCAGCAGTGAATACGGCCGGAGTAATGAAAAACTGTTTTTT. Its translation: CASSEYGRSNEKLFF.

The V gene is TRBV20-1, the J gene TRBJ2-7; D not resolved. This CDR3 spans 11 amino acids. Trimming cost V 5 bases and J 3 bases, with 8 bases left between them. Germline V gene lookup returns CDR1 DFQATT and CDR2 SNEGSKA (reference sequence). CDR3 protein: CSASTYYEQYF. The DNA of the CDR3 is TGCAGTGCTTCAACCTACTACGAGCAGTACTTC.

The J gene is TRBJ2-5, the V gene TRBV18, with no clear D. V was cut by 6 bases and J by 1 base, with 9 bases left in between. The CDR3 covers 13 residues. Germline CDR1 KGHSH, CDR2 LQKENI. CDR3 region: CASSPWSQETQYF. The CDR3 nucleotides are TGTGCCAGCTCCCCCTGGAGCCAAGAGACCCAGTACTTC.

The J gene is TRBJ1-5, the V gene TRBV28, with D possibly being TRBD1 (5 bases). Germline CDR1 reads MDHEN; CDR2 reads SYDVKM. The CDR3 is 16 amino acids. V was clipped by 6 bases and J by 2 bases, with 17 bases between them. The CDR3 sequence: CASSPLGGDGNQPQHF. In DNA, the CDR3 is TGTGCCAGCAGCCCGCTGGGAGGGGATGGCAATCAGCCCCAGCATTTT.

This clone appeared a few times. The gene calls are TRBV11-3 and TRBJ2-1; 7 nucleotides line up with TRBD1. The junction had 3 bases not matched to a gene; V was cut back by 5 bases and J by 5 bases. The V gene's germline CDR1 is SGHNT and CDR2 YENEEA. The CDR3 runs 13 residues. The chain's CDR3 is CASSPGTDNEQFF. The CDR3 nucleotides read TGTGCCAGCAGCCCCGGGACAGACAATGAGCAGTTCTTC.

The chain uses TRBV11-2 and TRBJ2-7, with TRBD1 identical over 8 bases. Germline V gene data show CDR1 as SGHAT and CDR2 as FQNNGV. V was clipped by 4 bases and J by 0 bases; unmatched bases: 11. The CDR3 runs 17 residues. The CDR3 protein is CASSSDRVFSSSYEQYF. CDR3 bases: TGTGCCAGCAGCTCGGACAGGGTATTCTCTAGCTCCTACGAGCAGTACTTC.

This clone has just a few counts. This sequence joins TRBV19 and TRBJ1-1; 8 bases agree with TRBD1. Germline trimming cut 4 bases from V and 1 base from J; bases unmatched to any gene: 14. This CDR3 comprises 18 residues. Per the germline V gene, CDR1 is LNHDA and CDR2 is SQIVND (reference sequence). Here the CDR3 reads CASSRPGTGITANTEAFF. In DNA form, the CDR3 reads TGTGCCAGTAGTAGACCGGGGACAGGCATTACCGCGAACACTGAAGCTTTCTTT.

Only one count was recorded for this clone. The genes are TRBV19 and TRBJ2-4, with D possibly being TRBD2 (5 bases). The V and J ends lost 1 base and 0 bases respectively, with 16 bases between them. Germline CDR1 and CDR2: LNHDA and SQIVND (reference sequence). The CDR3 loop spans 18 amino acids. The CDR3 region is CASSIGTPRRLAKNIQYF. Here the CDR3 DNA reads TGTGCCAGTAGTATAGGGACTCCCCGGAGATTAGCCAAAAACATTCAGTACTTC.

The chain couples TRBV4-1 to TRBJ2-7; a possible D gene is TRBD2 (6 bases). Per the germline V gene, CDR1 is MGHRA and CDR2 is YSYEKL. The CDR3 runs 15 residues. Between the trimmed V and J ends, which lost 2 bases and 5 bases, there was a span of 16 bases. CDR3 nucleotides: TGCGCCAGCAGCCAATCCCGGGGGTGGCGGGACGAGCAGTACTTC. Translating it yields CASSQSRGWRDEQYF.

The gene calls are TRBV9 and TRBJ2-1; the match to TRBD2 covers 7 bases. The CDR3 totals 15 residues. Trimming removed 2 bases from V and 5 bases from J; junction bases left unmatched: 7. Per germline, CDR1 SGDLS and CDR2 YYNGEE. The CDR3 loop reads CASSVGTGRNNEQFF. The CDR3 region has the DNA TGTGCCAGCAGCGTTGGGACCGGGAGGAACAATGAGCAGTTCTTC.

The CDR3 bases are TGTGCCAGCAGTATGAACAAGGGTAATGAAAAACTGTTTTTT. Translation gives CASSMNKGNEKLFF. The V gene is TRBV7-8, the J gene TRBJ1-4; D not certain. V lost 6 bases and J lost 4, with 12 bases in between. This CDR3 is built from 14 residues. Germline V gene data show CDR1 as SGHVS and CDR2 as FQNEAQ. Combining the CDR3 with reference TRBV7-8 and TRBJ1-4 gives the whole variable domain GAGVSQSPRYKVAKRGQDVALRCDPISGHVSLFWYQQALGQGPEFLTYFQNEAQLDKSGLPSDRFFAERPEGSVSTLKIQRTQQEDSAVYLCASSMNKGNEKLFFGSGTQLSVL.

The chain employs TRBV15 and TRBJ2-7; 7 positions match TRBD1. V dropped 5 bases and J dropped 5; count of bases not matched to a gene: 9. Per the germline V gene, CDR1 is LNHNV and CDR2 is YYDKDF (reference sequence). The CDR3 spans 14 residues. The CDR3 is CATSPGTAADEQYF. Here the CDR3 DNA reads TGTGCCACCAGCCCCGGGACAGCGGCGGACGAGCAGTACTTC.

In nucleotides, the CDR3 is TGTGCCAGCTCAACCGGGACTAGATCAGATACGCAGTATTTT. This sequence encodes CASSTGTRSDTQYF. V and J are TRBV18 and TRBJ2-3; TRBD2 matches 8 bases. The V and J ends lost 5 bases and 4 bases, in that order; junction bases with no gene match: 5. The CDR3 sequence is 14 residues long. Germline CDR1 KGHSH, CDR2 LQKENI. The whole variable domain, filled in from reference TRBV18 and TRBJ2-3, reads NAGVMQNPRHLVRRRGQEARLRCSPMKGHSHVYWYRQLPEEGLKFMVYLQKENIIDESGMPKERFSAEFPKEGPSILRIQQVVRGDSAAYFCASSTGTRSDTQYFGPGTRLTVL.

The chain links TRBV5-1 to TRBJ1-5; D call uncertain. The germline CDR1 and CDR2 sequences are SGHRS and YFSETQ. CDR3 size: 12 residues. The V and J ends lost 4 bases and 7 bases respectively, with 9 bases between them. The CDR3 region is CASSQLDQPQHF. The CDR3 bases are TGCGCCAGCAGCCAACTGGACCAGCCCCAGCATTTT.

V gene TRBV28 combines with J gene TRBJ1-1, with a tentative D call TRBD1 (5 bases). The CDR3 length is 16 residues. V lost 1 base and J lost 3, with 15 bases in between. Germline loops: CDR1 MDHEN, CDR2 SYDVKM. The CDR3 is CASSLSGSTAYTEAFF. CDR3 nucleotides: TGTGCCAGCAGTTTATCTGGGTCGACAGCTTACACTGAAGCTTTCTTT.

CDR3 sequence reads: CASSPGQWEIYGYTF. The CDR3 nucleotides are TGTGCCAGTAGTCCGGGACAGTGGGAGATCTATGGCTACACCTTC. This rearrangement joins TRBV19 to TRBJ1-2; 7 positions match TRBD1. The junction had 10 bases not matched to a gene; V was cut back by 5 bases and J by 4 bases. Germline V gives CDR1 LNHDA, CDR2 SQIVND (reference sequence). CDR3 length: 15 residues.

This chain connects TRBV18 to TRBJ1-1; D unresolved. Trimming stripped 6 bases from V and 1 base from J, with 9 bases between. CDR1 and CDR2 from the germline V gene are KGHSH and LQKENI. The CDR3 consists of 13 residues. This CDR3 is CASSTQENTEAFF. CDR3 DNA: TGTGCCAGCTCTACGCAGGAGAACACTGAAGCTTTCTTT.

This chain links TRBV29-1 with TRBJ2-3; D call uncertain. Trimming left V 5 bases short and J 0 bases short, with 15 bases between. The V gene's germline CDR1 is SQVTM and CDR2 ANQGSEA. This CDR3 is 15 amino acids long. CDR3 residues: CSVSDNSPSTDTQYF. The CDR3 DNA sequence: TGCAGCGTTTCTGATAACAGCCCTAGCACAGATACGCAGTATTTT.